These T cell receptor beta chains were read from a single sample in a study of spatial heterogeneity in lung cancer. From the 5' RACE reads, TCRdb called clonotypes with MiXCR, one entry per CDR3 protein. Of about 23,000 distinct CDR3 sequences listed, more than 9.5% are singletons. The source was PBMCs, collected at follow-up. The receptors originated from a male donor with early-stage non-small cell lung cancer. CDR3s include the opening cysteine and the closing phenylalanine or tryptophan. D genes are given only for firm matches. A clone size is listed for some rows: how often the clone was seen (once, few, many), or a class if it is expanded.

V gene,clone size,J gene,D gene,CDR3 DNA,CDR3 protein
TRBV10-1,many,TRBJ1-5,TRBD1,TGCGCCAGACCCGGACAGGTTAGCCGCCAGCCCCAGCATTTT,CARPGQVSRQPQHF
TRBV28,.,TRBJ2-1,.,TGTGCCAGCAGGGACTGGGGAATAAGCTCCTACAATGAGCAGTTCTTC,CASRDWGISSYNEQFF
TRBV28,many,TRBJ1-5,.,TGTGCCAGCAGTTTAGGCGGGACCGATAATCAGCCCCAGCATTTT,CASSLGGTDNQPQHF
TRBV20-1,.,TRBJ2-3,TRBD1,TGCAGTGCTGAGGGACAGGGGACAGATACGCAGTATTTT,CSAEGQGTDTQYF
TRBV7-2,many,TRBJ1-6,TRBD1,TGTGCCAGCAGCTTGGGACAGACCAATTCACCCCTCCACTTT,CASSLGQTNSPLHF
TRBV5-1,few,TRBJ2-1,TRBD1,TGCGCCAGCAGCCCCGGACAGGGGGTCTCCTACAATGAGCAGTTCTTC,CASSPGQGVSYNEQFF
TRBV7-2,many,TRBJ1-2,.,TGTGCCAGCAGCCTGACCCGATATGGCTACACCTTC,CASSLTRYGYTF
TRBV5-1,.,TRBJ2-3,TRBD1,TGCGCCAGCAGCTTAGGACAGGGAGATACGCAGTATTTT,CASSLGQGDTQYF
TRBV6-2/TRBV6-3,many,TRBJ1-1,.,TGTGCCAGCAGTTACTCGAACGAGAGGATGAACACTGAAGCTTTCTTT,CASSYSNERMNTEAFF
TRBV6-5,few,TRBJ2-3,.,TGTGCCAGCAGTTACGGAAGCACGCAGTATTTT,CASSYGSTQYF
TRBV21-1,.,TRBJ2-5,.,TGTGCCAGCAGCAAAGACGGGGCCAGGGTGGCAGAGACCCAGTACTTC,CASSKDGARVAETQYF
TRBV6-2/TRBV6-3,many,TRBJ2-5,.,TGTGCCAGCAGTTCGTCTATGGGCCTAGGGGAAGAGACCCAGTACTTC,CASSSSMGLGEETQYF
TRBV28,few,TRBJ1-5,.,TGTGCCAGCAGGGCCGGAGGGGCGGTTAATCAGCCCCAGCATTTT,CASRAGGAVNQPQHF
TRBV29-1,many,TRBJ1-1,.,TGCAGCGTTGGAAGGGGAGGAAACACTGAAGCTTTCTTT,CSVGRGGNTEAFF
TRBV6-1,many,TRBJ2-1,.,TGTGCCAGCAGTGAAGCCCCTGGAAGTTACAATGAGCAGTTCTTC,CASSEAPGSYNEQFF
TRBV3-1,many,TRBJ2-1,.,TGTGCCAGCAGCCAGGTTGATCTGACAGGCCGGACCTACAATGAGCAGTTCTTC,CASSQVDLTGRTYNEQFF
TRBV27,few,TRBJ2-7,.,TGTGCCAGCAGTCCACCGTTGAGGGCAACCTACGAGCAGTACTTC,CASSPPLRATYEQYF